These 12 T cell receptor beta chains originate from one sample sequenced in a study of beta chain features in type 1 diabetes. Regarding the study as a whole: All four CD4+ subsets from Type 1 diabetes patients carried moderately but significantly shorter TCRB CDR3s.

Their antigens are not known. The investigators reverse transcribed all of the isolated RNA, so they sequenced expressed TCRB transcripts. The table came from immunoSEQ multiplex PCR; TCRdb's copy has only in-frame clones and leaves some out. The top ten hold 0.5% to 0.55% of the sample, which has around 100,000 clones, 25% to 35% seen once. The specimen sequenced was central memory CD4+ T cells from blood. The origin of the receptors is a young woman with type 1 diabetes.

The sample holds many counts of this clone. The V gene is TRBV18, the J gene TRBJ2-6, with D perhaps matching TRBD1 (5 bases). The CDR3 consists of 18 residues. Germline V gene data show CDR1 as KGHSH and CDR2 as LQKENI. The V and J ends lost 3 bases and 4 bases respectively, with 19 bases between them. The CDR3: CASSPTPPTVAGANVLTF. The CDR3 region has the DNA TGTGCCAGCTCACCTACCCCACCGACAGTGGCCGGGGCCAACGTCCTGACTTTC.

A few counts support this clone. V is TRBV7-9 and J is TRBJ1-1; D unclear. The CDR3 is 15 residues long. The germline CDR1 and CDR2 sequences are SEHNR and FQNEAQ (reference sequence). V gave up 5 bases and J gave up 1 base, with 14 bases separating them. CDR3 DNA: TGTGCCAGCAGCCCCAGAGGAGGCCCGAACACTGAAGCTTTCTTT. It codes for CASSPRGGPNTEAFF.

The J gene is TRBJ2-5, the V gene TRBV12-5, with D hard to call. In germline, CDR1 is LGHNT, CDR2 FRNRAP. V lost 7 bases and J 13 bases, leaving 16 bases between the germline ends. The CDR3 is 11 residues long. The CDR3 sequence: CASAGLGLPYF. The CDR3 nucleotides are TGTGCTAGTGCGGGTTTGGGTTTGCCGTACTTC.

The chain combines TRBV19 with TRBJ2-7; 9 bases fit TRBD2. The trim removed 5 bases at V and 2 bases at J, leaving 7 bases unmatched. Germline CDR1 is LNHDA and CDR2 is SQIVND (reference sequence). This CDR3 region has 15 residues. The CDR3 reads CASSRLAGSAYEQYF. The CDR3 nucleotides read TGTGCCAGTAGTCGGCTAGCGGGATCAGCCTACGAGCAGTACTTC. The whole variable domain, filled in from reference TRBV19 and TRBJ2-7, reads DGGITQSPKYLFRKEGQNVTLSCEQNLNHDAMYWYRQDPGQGLRLIYYSQIVNDFQKGDIAEGYSVSREKKESFPLTVTSAQKNPTAFYLCASSRLAGSAYEQYFGPGTRLTVT.

The rearrangement joins TRBV4-3 to TRBJ2-1, with 9 nucleotides matching TRBD2. J gave up 7 bases and V 1 base, and 8 bases lay outside the gene matches. CDR1 and CDR2 (germline): LGHNA, YSLEER. The CDR3 extends over 16 amino acids. The CDR3 loop is CASSQVGGRARNEQFF. DNA for the CDR3: TGCGCCAGCAGCCAAGTGGGCGGGAGGGCCAGAAATGAGCAGTTCTTC.

This clone was counted a few times. This chain links TRBV10-1 with TRBJ2-2; D gene uncertain. Looked up from germline, CDR1 is WNHNN and CDR2 is SYGVQD (reference sequence). The CDR3 consists of 14 residues. V was shortened by 3 bases and J by 2 bases, with 7 bases between the two germline ends. CDR3 coding DNA: TGCGCCAGCAGTGAAGAGATCAACACCGGGGAGCTGTTTTTT. Protein product: CASSEEINTGELFF.

The rearrangement links TRBV5-1 to TRBJ2-1; the match to TRBD2 covers 12 bases. J gave up 6 bases and V 8 bases, and 9 bases lay outside the gene matches. Looked up from germline, CDR1 is SGHRS and CDR2 is YFSETQ. The CDR3 spans 15 residues. This chain's CDR3 is CASKPLAGGLNEQFF. CDR3 DNA: TGCGCCAGTAAACCTCTAGCGGGAGGGCTCAATGAGCAGTTCTTC.

This clone was detected a few times. The CDR3, as DNA: TGCGCCAGCAGCTTGGCCCTTACAGGGGACCACCGGGACGAGCAGTACTTC. This codes for CASSLALTGDHRDEQYF. The chain couples TRBV5-1 to TRBJ2-7, with 7 bases aligning to TRBD1. V shed 0 bases, J shed 5 bases, and the junction held 14 bases outside the gene matches. Germline V gives CDR1 SGHRS, CDR2 YFSETQ. This CDR3 comprises 17 residues.

V gene TRBV27 combines with J gene TRBJ1-5; 11 bases are shared with TRBD1. The V segment lost 6 bases and the J segment 4 bases; nucleotides outside the gene matches: 8. This CDR3 is built from 16 residues. The V gene's germline CDR1 is MNHEY and CDR2 SMNVEV (reference sequence). CDR3 amino acids: CASRKGDRGINQPQHF. In DNA form, the CDR3 reads TGTGCCAGCAGGAAAGGGGACAGGGGGATTAATCAGCCCCAGCATTTT.

This chain links TRBV6-6 with TRBJ2-7; D is possibly TRBD1 (7 bases). V was clipped by 6 bases and J by 6 bases, with 18 bases between them. Germline CDR1 is MNHNY and CDR2 is SVGAGI (reference sequence). CDR3 size: 14 residues. The chain's CDR3 is CASRTRGDSAEQYF. In DNA, the CDR3 is TGTGCCAGCAGGACCAGGGGGGACAGCGCCGAGCAGTACTTC.

This clone was detected only a few times. The chain recombines TRBV13 with TRBJ1-1; D perhaps matches TRBD1 (5 bases). Trimming left V 6 bases short and J 5 bases short, with 16 bases between. CDR1 and CDR2 from the germline V gene are PRHDT and FYEKMQ (reference sequence). CDR3 size: 14 residues. In DNA, the CDR3 is TGTGCCAGCAGGACTTTCGGGGGAGGAACTGAAGCTTTCTTT. This encodes CASRTFGGGTEAFF.

This clone showed up just a few times. The rearrangement joins TRBV6-4 to TRBJ2-3; D is uncertain. CDR1 and CDR2 (germline): MRHNA, SNTAGT. The CDR3 is 11 amino acids. V lost 9 bases and J 6 bases, leaving 10 bases between the germline ends. In nucleotides, the CDR3 is TGTGCCAGAGCGCCCTGGGATACGCAGTATTTT. It yields the protein CARAPWDTQYF.